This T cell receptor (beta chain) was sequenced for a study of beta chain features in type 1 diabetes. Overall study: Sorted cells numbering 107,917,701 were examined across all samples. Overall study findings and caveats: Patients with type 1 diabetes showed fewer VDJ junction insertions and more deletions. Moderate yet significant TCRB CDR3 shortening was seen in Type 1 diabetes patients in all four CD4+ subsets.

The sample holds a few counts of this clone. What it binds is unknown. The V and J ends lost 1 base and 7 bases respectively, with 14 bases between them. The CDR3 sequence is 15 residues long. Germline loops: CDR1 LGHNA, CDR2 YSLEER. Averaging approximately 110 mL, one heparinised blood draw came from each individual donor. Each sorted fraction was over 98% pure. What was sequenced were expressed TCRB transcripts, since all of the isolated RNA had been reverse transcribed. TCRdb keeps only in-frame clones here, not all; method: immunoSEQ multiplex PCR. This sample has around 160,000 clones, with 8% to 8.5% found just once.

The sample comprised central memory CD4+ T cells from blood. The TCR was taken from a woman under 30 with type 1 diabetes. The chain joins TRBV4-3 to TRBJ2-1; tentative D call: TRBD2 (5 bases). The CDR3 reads CASSQGPAGWNEQFF. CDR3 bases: TGCGCCAGCAGCCAAGGCCCCGCGGGTTGGAATGAGCAGTTCTTC.